Sequencing of this T cell receptor beta chain was carried out in a study of T-cell memory formation after mild COVID-19. General study results and limits: CD8+ contracting clones occupied EMRA, while CD4+ ones occupied mainly CM and EM. Second-wave clones reaching peak frequency on day 37 lacked confirmed SARS-CoV-2 specificity.

This clonotype was seen more than once but under ten times. Its antigen remains unknown. UMIs and sample barcodes were carried by the TCR alpha and TCR beta cDNA libraries that 5'RACE produced using constant-segment primers. TCRdb independently ran MiXCR on the 5' RACE reads; one entry per CDR3 protein. The sample has under 70,000 distinct CDR3 sequences, about 9.4% seen once. The receptor was isolated from a man aged 18 to 29 who had mild COVID-19 (a few samples of this study predate the infection). Cell type and time point are not known. Sequencing was carried out using PBMCs or a T cell subset sorted from them (not recorded which).

The DNA of the CDR3 is TGTGCCAGCAGCCATACAAGGGGTGAGCAGTTCTTC. Its translation is CASSHTRGEQFF. The V call is TRBV7-6, the J call TRBJ2-1; TRBD1 might be the D (5 bases). Trimming removed 5 bases at V and 9 bases at J, with 11 bases between. Germline CDR1 reads SGHVS; CDR2 reads FNYEAQ. The CDR3 totals 12 residues.